Listed here is a single TCR beta chain. The antigen remains undetermined. The CDR3 runs 14 residues. V shed 2 bases and J 5 bases; nucleotides not matched to a gene: 5. Germline lookup yields CDR1 GTSNPN and CDR2 SVGIG (reference sequence). The source of the sample is a study of beta chain features in type 1 diabetes. Study-level background: The patients were much like the healthy donors in age, gender and cell yields. Findings of the study overall: TCRB CDR3 length was moderately but significantly reduced in all four CD4+ subsets of Type 1 diabetes patients. Patients' naive, central memory and Treg TCRB repertoires seemed closer to one another than those of healthy donors. Type 1 diabetes patients had VDJ junctions that carried fewer insertions and more deletions.

The isolated RNA, all of it, was reverse transcribed, so expressed TCRB transcripts were what got sequenced. Data came from immunoSEQ multiplex PCR; TCRdb stores just in-frame clones and leaves some out. The table has around 58,000 clones, approximately 59% seen once. This clonotype was sampled from a woman aged 18 to 35 in good health. The genes are TRBV30 and TRBJ2-1, with 8 bases fitting TRBD2. The sequencing input was Tregs from blood. CDR3 residues: CAWSRLAGDNEQFF. CDR3 nucleotide sequence: TGTGCCTGGAGTCGCCTAGCGGGTGACAATGAGCAGTTCTTC.